The TCR beta chain under discussion was sequenced for a study of T-cell reconstitution after alpha-beta-depleted transplantation in children. The V gene's germline CDR1 is SGHAT and CDR2 FQDESV (reference sequence). V shed 2 bases, J shed 2 bases, and the junction held 6 bases outside the gene matches. CDR3 size: 18 residues. This clonotype was found a few times. The TCRbeta library incorporated unique molecular identifiers. TCRdb re-called the PCR reads through MiXCR, storing one row per CDR3 protein. The sample lists about 460,000 distinct CDR3 sequences; around 13% were seen once. This sequence joins TRBV11-1 and TRBJ2-6; 10 positions match TRBD1. The starting material was PBMCs from the stem cell graft donor, obtained from the stem cell graft. This TCR came from a human donor who donated a stem cell graft to a child with combined immunodeficiency. For the CDR3, the DNA is TGTGCCAGCAGCTTACCGGGACAGGGGTTCGCTGGGGCCAACGTCCTGACTTTC. This gives the protein CASSLPGQGFAGANVLTF.